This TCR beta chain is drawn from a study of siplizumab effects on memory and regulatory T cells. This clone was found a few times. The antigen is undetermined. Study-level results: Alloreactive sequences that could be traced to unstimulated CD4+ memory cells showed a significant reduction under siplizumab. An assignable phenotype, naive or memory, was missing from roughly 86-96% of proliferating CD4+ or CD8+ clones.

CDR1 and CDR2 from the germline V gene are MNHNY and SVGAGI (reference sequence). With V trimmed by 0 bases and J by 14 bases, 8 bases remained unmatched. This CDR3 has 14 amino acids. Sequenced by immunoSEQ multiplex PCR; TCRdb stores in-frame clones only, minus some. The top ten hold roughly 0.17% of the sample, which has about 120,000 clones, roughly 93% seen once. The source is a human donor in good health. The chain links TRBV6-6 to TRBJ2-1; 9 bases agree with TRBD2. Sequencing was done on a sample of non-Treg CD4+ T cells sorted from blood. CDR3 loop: CASSYSRGGGRKFF. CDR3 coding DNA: TGTGCCAGCAGTTACTCGCGCGGGGGGGGCCGAAAGTTCTTC.